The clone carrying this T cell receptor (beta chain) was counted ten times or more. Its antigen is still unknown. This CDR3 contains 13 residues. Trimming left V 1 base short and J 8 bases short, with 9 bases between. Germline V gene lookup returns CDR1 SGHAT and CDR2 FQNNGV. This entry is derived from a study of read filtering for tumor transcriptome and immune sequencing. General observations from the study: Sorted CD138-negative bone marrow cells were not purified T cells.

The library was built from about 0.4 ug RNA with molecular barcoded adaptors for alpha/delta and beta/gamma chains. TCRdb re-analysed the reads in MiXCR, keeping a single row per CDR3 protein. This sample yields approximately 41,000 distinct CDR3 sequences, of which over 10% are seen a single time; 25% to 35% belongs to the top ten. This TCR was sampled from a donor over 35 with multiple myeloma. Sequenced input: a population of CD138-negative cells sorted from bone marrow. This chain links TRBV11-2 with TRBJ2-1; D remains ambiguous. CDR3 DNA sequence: TGTGCCAGCAGCTTAGGGCAAGCCTATGAGCAGTTCTTC. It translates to CASSLGQAYEQFF.